The 28 T cell receptor beta chains listed next were all sequenced from one sample in a study of cytomegalovirus exposure and HLA in healthy donors. The PCR employed 60 Vbeta primers together with 13 Jbeta primers. Sequenced by immunoSEQ multiplex PCR; TCRdb stores in-frame clones only, minus some. The data contain some 160,000 clones, roughly 80% of them singletons. The sequencing sample was made of PBMCs. Every receptor here comes from a man aged 45 to 65 in good health and CMV-seropositive.

This clone was counted a single time. V gene TRBV6-1 combines with J gene TRBJ2-7, with D unresolved. The germline gives CDR1 MNHNS, CDR2 SASEGT. The CDR3 covers 10 residues. V shed 5 bases and J shed 8 bases, with 7 bases lying between them. In DNA form, the CDR3 reads TGTGCCAGCAGTTACCCTAAGCAGTACTTC. Amino acids: CASSYPKQYF.

The chain employs TRBV6-5 and TRBJ1-4; D ambiguous. V lost 10 bases, J lost 5 bases, and 17 bases lay in between. Germline V gene lookup returns CDR1 MNHEY and CDR2 SVGAGI. This CDR3 is 14 amino acids long. The CDR3 DNA is TGTGCCACCGGTGACGAGGCTGGCAATGAAAAACTGTTTTTT. This sequence encodes CATGDEAGNEKLFF.

V is TRBV13 and J is TRBJ1-1, with 9 bases matching TRBD1. CDR1 is PRHDT and CDR2 is FYEKMQ in the germline V gene (reference sequence). The CDR3 consists of 14 residues. With 7 bases clipped from V and 2 bases from J, the junction kept 5 bases outside the gene matches. This CDR3 is CASTRTGANTEAFF. The CDR3 coding sequence is TGTGCCAGCACCAGGACAGGGGCTAACACTGAAGCTTTCTTT.

This sequence joins TRBV9 and TRBJ1-2; D is undetermined. Germline loops: CDR1 SGDLS, CDR2 YYNGEE. Trimming removed 0 bases at V and 4 bases at J, with 10 bases between. This CDR3 region has 14 residues. The CDR3 nucleotides read TGTGCCAGCAGCGTAGGAGAGGGCAGCTATGGCTACACCTTC. Translating gives CASSVGEGSYGYTF.

The chain has TRBV5-1 and TRBJ2-2, with D tentatively TRBD1 (6 bases). The germline gives CDR1 SGHRS, CDR2 YFSETQ. This CDR3 has 17 amino acids. Trimming cost V 2 bases and J 1 base, with 15 bases left between them. The DNA for the CDR3 is TGCGCCAGCAGCTTCGTACAGGGTACCCTGAACACCGGGGAGCTGTTTTTT. Residues: CASSFVQGTLNTGELFF.

The chain has TRBV29-1 and TRBJ2-3; 9 nucleotides agree with TRBD2. The CDR3 loop spans 13 amino acids. The V segment lost 6 bases and the J segment 1 base; nucleotides outside the gene matches: 2. Germline assignment: CDR1 SQVTM and CDR2 ANQGSEA. The CDR3 DNA sequence: TGCAGCGTCTTAGCGGGAGGCACAGATACGCAGTATTTT. This codes for CSVLAGGTDTQYF.

V usage is TRBV18 and J usage is TRBJ2-1; TRBD1 matches at 7 bases. The V segment lost 6 bases and the J segment 2 bases; nucleotides outside the gene matches: 10. Germline V gene lookup returns CDR1 KGHSH and CDR2 LQKENI. This CDR3 spans 16 amino acids. The CDR3 DNA follows: TGTGCCAGCTCCGACCCCCAGGGGGACCCCTACAATGAGCAGTTCTTC. Encoded protein: CASSDPQGDPYNEQFF.

This clone was seen just once. V and J are TRBV7-2 and TRBJ2-6, with D possibly TRBD1 on 6 matching bases. CDR3 size: 15 residues. Deletions cut 5 bases from V and 2 bases from J, with 10 bases between. Germline values: CDR1 SGHTA, CDR2 FQGNSA. The chain's CDR3 is CASSTGPPGANVLTF. The CDR3 DNA follows: TGTGCCAGCAGCACAGGGCCCCCTGGGGCCAACGTCCTGACTTTC.

This chain joins TRBV18 and TRBJ2-7; 9 bases align to TRBD1. CDR3 size: 15 residues. J lost 7 bases, V lost 6 bases, and 13 bases had no gene match. Germline V gene lookup returns CDR1 KGHSH and CDR2 LQKENI. CDR3 nucleotides: TGTGCCAGCTCCTCAACCCCGGACAGGGGCCGGGAGCAGTACTTC. Protein product: CASSSTPDRGREQYF.

Here the CDR3 DNA reads TGTGCCAGCAGTTACCAGCGGTTCACAGATACGCAGTATTTT. Its translation is CASSYQRFTDTQYF. V usage is TRBV6-5 and J usage is TRBJ2-3, with D possibly matching TRBD2 (5 bases). CDR1 and CDR2 (germline): MNHEY, SVGAGI. CDR3 size: 14 residues. Trimming pared 2 bases from V and 2 bases from J, leaving 8 bases between.

The chain links TRBV5-1 to TRBJ2-2, with no clear D. This CDR3 comprises 12 residues. Germline V CDR1 and CDR2: SGHRS, YFSETQ. Trimming shortened V by 3 bases and J by 6 bases, and 6 bases separated the two germline ends. CDR3 DNA sequence: TGCGCCAGCAGCTCTTATCCCGGGGAGCTGTTTTTT. This sequence encodes CASSSYPGELFF.

The V gene is TRBV4-3, the J gene TRBJ2-2, with unresolved D. Germline assignment: CDR1 LGHNA and CDR2 YSLEER. V gave up 1 base and J gave up 3 bases, with 6 bases separating them. The CDR3 contains 14 residues. CDR3 DNA sequence: TGCGCCAGCAGCCAAGGCGTGGACACCGGGGAGCTGTTTTTT. Protein: CASSQGVDTGELFF.

V and J are TRBV5-1 and TRBJ2-1; 11 bases are shared with TRBD2. The CDR3 runs to 16 residues. CDR1 SGHRS and CDR2 YFSETQ come from the germline V gene. V lost 1 base to trimming and J lost 0 bases; unmatched junction nucleotides: 0. The CDR3 DNA is TGCGCCAGCAGCTTGACTAGCGGGAGCTCCTACAATGAGCAGTTCTTC. Residues: CASSLTSGSSYNEQFF.

In its sample, this clone was seen a few times. V gene TRBV28 combines with J gene TRBJ2-1; weak D call: TRBD2 (6 bases). Germline CDR1 reads MDHEN; CDR2 reads SYDVKM. The V end was cut by 1 base, the J end by 10 bases, with 11 bases between. The CDR3 extends over 13 amino acids. This CDR3 reads CASSLLGGEEQFF. Written as DNA, the CDR3 is TGTGCCAGCAGTTTATTGGGGGGAGAGGAGCAGTTCTTC.

The chain carries TRBV30 and TRBJ2-2; 11 nucleotides align to TRBD2. This CDR3 is built from 18 residues. With V trimmed by 4 bases and J by 4 bases, 14 bases remained unmatched. CDR1 and CDR2 (germline): GTSNPN, SVGIG (reference sequence). CDR3 bases: TGTGCCTGGACTCCGAGTTGGGCTAGCGGGAGGCCCACCGGGGAGCTGTTTTTT. This codes for CAWTPSWASGRPTGELFF. The variable domain in full, completed from reference TRBV30 and TRBJ2-2, reads SQTIHQWPATLVQPVGSPLSLECTVEGTSNPNLYWYRQAAGRGLQLLFYSVGIGQISSEVPQNLSASRPQDRQFILSSKKLLLSDSGFYLCAWTPSWASGRPTGELFFGEGSRLTVL.

The V and J genes are TRBV30 and TRBJ1-5; 7 nucleotides align to TRBD1. With V trimmed by 5 bases and J by 3 bases, 4 bases remained unmatched. The CDR3 covers 13 residues. Per germline, CDR1 GTSNPN and CDR2 SVGIG (reference sequence). Here the CDR3 reads CAWDRAFNQPQHF. The CDR3 coding sequence is TGTGCCTGGGACAGGGCTTTCAATCAGCCCCAGCATTTT.

The chain has TRBV28 and TRBJ1-2; 8 bases match TRBD1. V was clipped by 3 bases and J by 3 bases; unmatched bases: 3. The CDR3 is 14 residues long. Germline CDR1 MDHEN, CDR2 SYDVKM. The DNA of the CDR3 is TGTGCCAGCAGTTTCGCAGGGGGCTACTATGGCTACACCTTC. Its protein is CASSFAGGYYGYTF.

The CDR3: CASSYGTTAGQETQYF. Written as DNA, the CDR3 is TGTGCCAGCAGTTATGGCACGACAGCCGGGCAAGAGACCCAGTACTTC. The gene calls are TRBV6-5 and TRBJ2-5; TRBD1 might be the D (5 bases). Germline CDR1 and CDR2: MNHEY and SVGAGI. The CDR3 sequence is 16 residues long. V lost 3 bases and J lost 2, with 16 bases in between.

The count of this clone is one. The chain is built from TRBV28 and TRBJ1-3; 7 positions match TRBD1. The germline gives CDR1 MDHEN, CDR2 SYDVKM. The J segment lost 2 bases and the V segment lost 6 bases, leaving 7 bases of the junction unmatched. The CDR3 has 15 amino acids. The CDR3 DNA is TGTGCCAGCAGGTCCACAGGGGAGCCTGGAAACACCATATATTTT. Protein sequence: CASRSTGEPGNTIYF.

This clone was observed a few times. Here the CDR3 reads CASSLSGTLSEKLFF. DNA of the CDR3: TGTGCCAGCAGCTTGAGCGGGACATTGAGTGAAAAACTGTTTTTT. The V call is TRBV7-9, the J call TRBJ1-4; weak D call: TRBD1 (6 bases). V was trimmed by 3 bases and J by 7 bases, leaving 15 bases between them. The CDR3 has 15 amino acids. CDR1 is SEHNR, CDR2 FQNEAQ, per germline (reference sequence).

V gene TRBV27 combines with J gene TRBJ1-1, with D hard to call. Trimming pared 6 bases from V and 0 bases from J, leaving 14 bases between. Germline V gene sequence: CDR1 MNHEY, CDR2 SMNVEV (reference sequence). The CDR3 has 15 amino acids. The CDR3 sequence is CASSPIPRLNTEAFF. In nucleotides, the CDR3 is TGTGCCAGCAGCCCCATCCCCAGGTTGAACACTGAAGCTTTCTTT.

The chain is built from TRBV18 and TRBJ1-3; D is perhaps TRBD1 (5 bases). Germline V CDR1 and CDR2: KGHSH, LQKENI. This CDR3 has 16 residues. The germline V and J ends were trimmed by 3 bases and 0 bases, with 12 bases remaining between them. CDR3 sequence (DNA): TGTGCCAGCTCACCTACGACAGTTAGCTCTGGAAACACCATATATTTT. The encoded protein is CASSPTTVSSGNTIYF.

This chain connects TRBV6-5 to TRBJ2-7, with 8 nucleotides matching TRBD2. The V gene end was trimmed by 4 bases and the J gene end by 0 bases; junction bases not matched to a gene: 2. This CDR3 is 14 amino acids long. The germline V gene encodes CDR1 MNHEY and CDR2 SVGAGI. In DNA, the CDR3 is TGTGCCAGCAGTTCGGGGGGGGTCTCCTACGAGCAGTACTTC. It encodes CASSSGGVSYEQYF.

This chain links TRBV2 with TRBJ2-3; 9 bases fit TRBD1. CDR1 is SNHLY and CDR2 is FYNNEI in the germline V gene. Trimming cost V 5 bases and J 4 bases; bases outside gene matches: 4. The CDR3 loop spans 14 amino acids. In DNA, the CDR3 is TGTGCCAGCAGTCCGGACAGGGGAGCAGATACGCAGTATTTT. Protein product: CASSPDRGADTQYF.

Only one count was recorded for this clone. V usage is TRBV6-1 and J usage is TRBJ2-7, with TRBD2 matching over 10 bases. The CDR3 length is 15 residues. In germline, CDR1 is MNHNS, CDR2 SASEGT. J lost 4 bases, V lost 4 bases, and 7 bases had no gene match. The chain's CDR3 is CASSGVAGGLYEQYF. In DNA form, the CDR3 reads TGTGCCAGCAGTGGAGTAGCGGGGGGCCTTTACGAGCAGTACTTC.

This clone was seen just once. V is TRBV5-1 and J is TRBJ1-1, with D unclear. The CDR3 spans 13 residues. V was clipped by 0 bases and J by 2 bases, with 5 bases between them. In germline, CDR1 is SGHRS, CDR2 YFSETQ. The CDR3 DNA reads TGCGCCAGCAGCTTGGTTCCTAACACTGAAGCTTTCTTT. Translating gives CASSLVPNTEAFF.

This chain uses TRBV19 with TRBJ2-2; TRBD2 aligns across 14 bases. Germline-derived CDR1 and CDR2 are LNHDA and SQIVND (reference sequence). The CDR3 runs 16 residues. V lost 5 bases to trimming and J lost 3 bases; unmatched junction nucleotides: 2. CDR3 sequence reads: CASSGTSGSYTGELFF. DNA for the CDR3: TGTGCCAGTAGTGGGACTAGCGGGAGCTACACCGGGGAGCTGTTTTTT.

The chain joins TRBV7-2 to TRBJ2-1; perhaps TRBD2 as D (7 bases). The germline V gene encodes CDR1 SGHTA and CDR2 FQGNSA. V was cut by 2 bases and J by 15 bases, with 26 bases left in between. There are 16 residues in the CDR3. CDR3 sequence: CASSLNREGGGYSRFF. The CDR3, as DNA: TGTGCCAGCAGCTTAAATCGTGAAGGGGGAGGGTACTCCCGGTTCTTC.